These 28 T cell receptor beta chains came from one sample sequenced in a study of cytomegalovirus exposure and HLA in healthy donors. The PCR used 60 Vbeta and 13 Jbeta primers. Sequencing used immunoSEQ multiplex PCR; TCRdb keeps in-frame clones, though not all of them. The data show more than 95,000 clones, around 77% seen once. The sequenced sample consisted of PBMCs. These receptors all stem from a woman between 40 and 50 years old in good health and CMV-seropositive.

CDR3 sequence: CASSPPGQGQETQYF. The CDR3 DNA is TGTGCCAGCAGTCCTCCGGGACAGGGGCAAGAGACCCAGTACTTC. The chain couples TRBV6-6 to TRBJ2-5; 10 bases align to TRBD1. The CDR3 is 15 amino acids. V shed 5 bases, J shed 2 bases, and the junction held 5 bases outside the gene matches. In germline, CDR1 is MNHNY, CDR2 SVGAGI (reference sequence).

The sample holds one count of this clone. The V and J genes are TRBV28 and TRBJ2-7; 7 bases fit TRBD1. Germline CDR1 is MDHEN and CDR2 is SYDVKM. J was trimmed by 3 bases and V by 3 bases; bases with no gene match: 5. The CDR3 has 14 amino acids. The DNA for the CDR3 is TGTGCCAGCAGTTTTAGCGACAGGGACTACGAGCAGTACTTC. Translating it yields CASSFSDRDYEQYF.

This clone was recorded only once. The genes are TRBV6-1 and TRBJ2-5, with D possibly matching TRBD2 (5 bases). The end of the DNA is better explained by TRBJ2-7, so the J call may be wrong. This CDR3 spans 15 amino acids. Germline values: CDR1 MNHNS, CDR2 SASEGT. CDR3 coding DNA: TGTGCCAGCAGTAGGACTGCCGAAAGCTCCTACGAGCAGTACTTC. Protein sequence: CASSRTAESSYEQYF.

The rearrangement joins TRBV6-6 to TRBJ1-5; 7 nucleotides align to TRBD1. V shed 6 bases and J 6 bases; nucleotides not matched to a gene: 8. CDR1 and CDR2 (germline): MNHNY, SVGAGI (reference sequence). This CDR3 spans 14 amino acids. The CDR3 DNA follows: TGTGCCAGCAGCCGCCGACAGGGTGGTCAGCCCCAGCATTTT. It is translated as CASSRRQGGQPQHF.

The rearrangement uses TRBV7-8 and TRBJ1-5; 10 bases are shared with TRBD1. V was pared by 1 base and J by 1 base, with 1 base of the junction left unmatched. The CDR3 length is 16 residues. The germline CDR1 and CDR2 sequences are SGHVS and FQNEAQ. This CDR3 is CASSLGDRGSNQPQHF. The CDR3 DNA sequence: TGTGCCAGCAGCTTAGGGGACAGGGGAAGCAATCAGCCCCAGCATTTT.

This chain uses TRBV5-1 with TRBJ2-1; 10 bases agree with TRBD2. V dropped 4 bases and J dropped 6; count of bases not matched to a gene: 13. Germline-derived CDR1 and CDR2 are SGHRS and YFSETQ. CDR3 length equals 17 residues. DNA for the CDR3: TGCGCCAGCAGCCCAGCTAGCGGGAGAGGCTGGGGCAATGAGCAGTTCTTC. It translates to CASSPASGRGWGNEQFF.

The J gene is TRBJ1-2, the V gene TRBV19; the match to TRBD1 covers 7 bases. The CDR3 sequence is 14 residues long. Germline V CDR1 and CDR2: LNHDA, SQIVND (reference sequence). V dropped 7 bases and J dropped 2; count of bases not matched to a gene: 7. The CDR3 loop reads CASTPRDRNYGYTF. CDR3 bases: TGTGCCAGTACCCCAAGGGACAGAAACTATGGCTACACCTTC.

The chain carries TRBV28 and TRBJ2-7, with 10 bases identical to TRBD2. From germline, CDR1 is MDHEN and CDR2 SYDVKM. The CDR3 runs to 15 residues. V gave up 3 bases and J gave up 3 bases; unmatched junction bases: 5. The CDR3 is CASSFATSGFYEQYF. DNA of the CDR3: TGTGCCAGCAGTTTCGCGACTAGCGGGTTCTACGAGCAGTACTTC.

The chain joins TRBV28 to TRBJ1-2, with TRBD1 identical over 8 bases. V was clipped by 8 bases and J by 0 bases; unmatched bases: 5. The CDR3 is 14 residues long. Germline V gene lookup returns CDR1 MDHEN and CDR2 SYDVKM. The CDR3 here is CASSLQGANYGYTF. CDR3 bases: TGTGCCAGCTCCTTACAGGGGGCTAACTATGGCTACACCTTC.

The genes are TRBV11-2 and TRBJ1-3; no definite D call. V shed 5 bases and J shed 0 bases, with 11 bases lying between them. The CDR3 extends over 15 amino acids. CDR1 and CDR2 from the germline V gene are SGHAT and FQNNGV. The CDR3 sequence: CASSDRRGSGNTIYF. The CDR3 DNA is TGTGCCAGCAGCGACCGACGGGGCTCTGGAAACACCATATATTTT.

This clone was counted once. The gene calls are TRBV27 and TRBJ2-5; maybe TRBD2 (5 bases). The J call could be wrong; TRBJ2-7 is a better fit for the DNA end. The germline V gene encodes CDR1 MNHEY and CDR2 SMNVEV (reference sequence). CDR3 length: 14 amino acids. CDR3 residues: CASSLEGTSYEQYF. In nucleotides, the CDR3 is TGTGCCAGCAGTTTAGAGGGAACCTCCTACGAGCAGTACTTC.

This clone was counted a few times. V and J are TRBV4-1 and TRBJ2-1; 9 nucleotides align to TRBD2. V shed 0 bases, J shed 1 base, and the junction held 1 base outside the gene matches. CDR1 MGHRA and CDR2 YSYEKL come from the germline V gene. This CDR3 is 16 amino acids long. CDR3 DNA sequence: TGCGCCAGCAGCCAAGAAAGCGGGAGGTCCTACAATGAGCAGTTCTTC. It translates to CASSQESGRSYNEQFF.

The sample holds a few counts of this clone. The CDR3 here is CAVPRGTGELFF. CDR3 in DNA: TGTGCTGTCCCAAGGGGCACCGGGGAGCTGTTTTTT. The V and J genes are TRBV30 and TRBJ2-2, with D possibly TRBD1 on 5 matching bases. Germline V lookup: CDR1 GTSNPN, CDR2 SVGIG (reference sequence). The CDR3 is 12 residues long.

The rearrangement joins TRBV28 to TRBJ1-5; D is undetermined. The CDR3 is 12 residues long. The germline V gene has CDR1 MDHEN and CDR2 SYDVKM. V was trimmed by 5 bases and J by 10 bases, leaving 12 bases between them. CDR3 residues: CASSPMERPQHF. The CDR3 DNA is TGTGCCAGCAGTCCGATGGAGAGACCCCAGCATTTT. Full variable domain (remainder filled in from reference TRBV28 and TRBJ1-5): DVKVTQSSRYLVKRTGEKVFLECVQDMDHENMFWYRQDPGLGLRLIYFSYDVKMKEKGDIPEGYSVSREKKERFSLILESASTNQTSMYLCASSPMERPQHFGDGTRLSIL.

The J gene is TRBJ2-7, the V gene TRBV11-1; D unresolved. Per the germline V gene, CDR1 is SGHAT and CDR2 is FQDESV (reference sequence). The CDR3 runs to 11 residues. Trimming left V 5 bases short and J 2 bases short, with 4 bases between. CDR3 in DNA: TGTGCCAGCAGCACTACCTACGAGCAGTACTTC. Translation gives CASSTTYEQYF.

The chain recombines TRBV10-3 with TRBJ1-2; weak D call: TRBD1 (5 bases). The CDR3 sequence is 12 residues long. The germline V gene encodes CDR1 ENHRY and CDR2 SYGVKD. With 7 bases removed from V and 5 bases from J, the gap between germline ends came to 11 bases. The DNA of the CDR3 is TGTGCCATCACTCAGGGCTCGTATGGCTACACCTTC. Translation: CAITQGSYGYTF.

This clone appeared a few times. This rearrangement joins TRBV28 to TRBJ1-1; 7 bases agree with TRBD1. This CDR3 is built from 14 residues. The trim removed 6 bases at V and 1 base at J, leaving 5 bases unmatched. Germline V gene lookup returns CDR1 MDHEN and CDR2 SYDVKM. The CDR3 is CASSPQGRNTEAFF. CDR3 in DNA: TGTGCCAGCAGCCCACAGGGGAGGAACACTGAAGCTTTCTTT.

The V gene is TRBV7-3, the J gene TRBJ2-5, with 8 bases aligning to TRBD1. The J call is in doubt because the DNA end fits TRBJ2-7 better. CDR1 is SGHTA and CDR2 is FQGTGA in the germline V gene. CDR3 size: 15 residues. CDR3 loop: CASSPSGGRSYEQYF. DNA of the CDR3: TGTGCCAGCAGCCCTTCAGGGGGCCGCTCCTACGAGCAGTACTTC.

V is TRBV28 and J is TRBJ2-7; no reliable D call. Trimming removed 6 bases at V and 2 bases at J, with 11 bases between. CDR1 is MDHEN, CDR2 SYDVKM, per germline. The CDR3 is 13 residues long. The CDR3 region has the DNA TGTGCCAGCAGCCCCCGCCCAGCCTACGAGCAGTACTTC. Translation: CASSPRPAYEQYF.

This chain uses TRBV25-1 with TRBJ2-2; 7 bases match TRBD2. CDR3 length: 16 residues. Unmatched junction bases numbered 5, after V lost 0 bases and J lost 4 bases. The germline V gene encodes CDR1 MGHDK and CDR2 SYGVNS. The CDR3: CASSEYGGIGTGELFF. In nucleotides, the CDR3 is TGTGCCAGCAGTGAATACGGGGGGATCGGCACCGGGGAGCTGTTTTTT.

In its sample, this clone was seen once. This chain connects TRBV28 to TRBJ2-5; D gene unclear. This CDR3 is built from 13 residues. CDR1 is MDHEN and CDR2 is SYDVKM in the germline V gene. V was trimmed by 5 bases and J by 4 bases, leaving 11 bases between them. CDR3 nucleotide sequence: TGTGCCAGCAGTGCTACTGGGCCAGAGACCCAGTACTTC. Translated: CASSATGPETQYF. The full variable domain, its missing parts supplied by reference TRBV28 and TRBJ2-5, is DVKVTQSSRYLVKRTGEKVFLECVQDMDHENMFWYRQDPGLGLRLIYFSYDVKMKEKGDIPEGYSVSREKKERFSLILESASTNQTSMYLCASSATGPETQYFGPGTRLLVL.

The rearrangement links TRBV28 to TRBJ1-4; no definite D call. Germline assignment: CDR1 MDHEN and CDR2 SYDVKM. This CDR3 is built from 14 residues. Trimming took 8 bases from V and 5 from J, leaving 15 bases between them. The CDR3 here is CASSVVEANEKLFF. CDR3 coding DNA: TGTGCCAGCTCGGTAGTGGAAGCGAATGAAAAACTGTTTTTT.

This clone was picked up a small number of times. The chain couples TRBV6-6 to TRBJ2-3, with 7 nucleotides matching TRBD2. With 4 bases clipped from V and 1 base from J, the junction kept 2 bases outside the gene matches. Germline V gene lookup returns CDR1 MNHNY and CDR2 SVGAGI (reference sequence). This CDR3 has 14 residues. CDR3 loop: CASSLAGRTDTQYF. DNA for the CDR3: TGTGCCAGCAGTTTAGCGGGCCGCACAGATACGCAGTATTTT.

This clone was recorded once. This chain joins TRBV27 and TRBJ2-7; D call uncertain. The CDR3 spans 15 residues. V was trimmed by 4 bases and J by 0 bases, leaving 13 bases between them. Germline CDR1 reads MNHEY; CDR2 reads SMNVEV (reference sequence). The CDR3 sequence: CASSWARESSYEQYF. In nucleotides, the CDR3 is TGTGCCAGCAGTTGGGCCCGCGAGAGCTCCTACGAGCAGTACTTC.

This clone was found once. The chain's CDR3 is CASSLRDGSYEQYF. The DNA of the CDR3 is TGTGCCAGCAGCCTCAGGGACGGGAGTTACGAGCAGTACTTC. The chain couples TRBV2 to TRBJ2-7; maybe TRBD2 (6 bases). Between the trimmed V and J ends, which lost 6 bases and 4 bases, there was a span of 16 bases. Germline V gene sequence: CDR1 SNHLY, CDR2 FYNNEI. This CDR3 spans 14 amino acids.

With regard to this clone: Distinct nucleotide sequences in the sample also encode this CDR3. This chain joins TRBV30 and TRBJ2-3; tentative D call: TRBD2 (5 bases). Trimming stripped 2 bases from V and 2 bases from J, with 14 bases between. The germline V gene encodes CDR1 GTSNPN and CDR2 SVGIG (reference sequence). CDR3 size: 15 residues. This CDR3 is CAWSYDYRDTDTQYF. The CDR3 nucleotides read TGTGCCTGGAGTTACGATTACCGGGACACAGATACGCAGTATTTT.

This chain connects TRBV2 to TRBJ2-3; no reliable D call. Germline V gives CDR1 SNHLY, CDR2 FYNNEI. V lost 4 bases and J lost 1, with 9 bases in between. CDR3 size: 14 residues. In DNA, the CDR3 is TGTGCCAGCAGTGTTGTGGGCGGCACAGATACGCAGTATTTT. This sequence encodes CASSVVGGTDTQYF. Combining the CDR3 with reference TRBV2 and TRBJ2-3 gives the whole variable domain EPEVTQTPSHQVTQMGQEVILRCVPISNHLYFYWYRQILGQKVEFLVSFYNNEISEKSEIFDDQFSVERPDGSNFTLKIRSTKLEDSAMYFCASSVVGGTDTQYFGPGTRLTVL.

Written as DNA, the CDR3 is TGCGCCAGCAGCTTGGGACAGGGGGTTTCTAGTGAGCAGTTCTTC. It translates to CASSLGQGVSSEQFF. This chain joins TRBV5-1 and TRBJ2-1; 9 nucleotides agree with TRBD1. Germline V lookup: CDR1 SGHRS, CDR2 YFSETQ. V lost 0 bases, J lost 9 bases, and 7 bases stayed unmatched. CDR3 length equals 15 residues. Full variable domain (outside the CDR3, taken from reference TRBV5-1 and TRBJ2-1): KAGVTQTPRYLIKTRGQQVTLSCSPISGHRSVSWYQQTPGQGLQFLFEYFSETQRNKGNFPGRFSGRQFSNSRSEMNVSTLELGDSALYLCASSLGQGVSSEQFFGPGTRLTVL.